This T cell receptor (beta chain) was identified in a study of vaccination and CD4 T cells after COVID-19. Noted treatment: approximately 10-day PBMC culture with coronavirus spike peptide pools or control peptides (ViraFEST assay). V was trimmed by 5 bases and J by 5 bases, leaving 18 bases between them. CDR1 LNHNV and CDR2 YYDKDF come from the germline V gene (reference sequence). The CDR3 consists of 15 residues. This clonotype was observed a few times. No antigen is known for it. The study sequenced cultured CD4+ T cell DNA using the Oncomine TCR Beta short-read assay. TCRdb called the PCR reads again in MiXCR, with one record for every CDR3 protein. The data contain approximately 12,000 distinct CDR3 sequences, 27% of them singletons.

The V and J genes are TRBV15 and TRBJ2-5; D is unclear. The specimen was CD4+ T cells from blood, cultured in vitro, collected before SARS-CoV-2 vaccination. This receptor was identified in a human donor who received a COVID-19 vaccine. CDR3 amino acids: CATSGSSVVTETQYF. In DNA form, the CDR3 reads TGTGCCACCAGCGGATCTTCGGTGGTCACCGAGACCCAGTACTTC.